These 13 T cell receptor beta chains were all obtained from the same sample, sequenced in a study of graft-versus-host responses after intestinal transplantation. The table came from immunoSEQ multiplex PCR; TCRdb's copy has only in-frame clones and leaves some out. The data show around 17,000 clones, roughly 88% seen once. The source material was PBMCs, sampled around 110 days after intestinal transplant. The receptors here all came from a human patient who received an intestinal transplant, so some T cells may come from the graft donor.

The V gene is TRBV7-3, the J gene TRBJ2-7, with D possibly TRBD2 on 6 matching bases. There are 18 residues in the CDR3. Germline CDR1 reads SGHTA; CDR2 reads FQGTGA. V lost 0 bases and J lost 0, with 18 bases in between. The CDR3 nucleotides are TGTGCCAGCAGCTTAACGGGGGGAAGCGGAGCTCTCTCCTACGAGCAGTACTTC. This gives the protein CASSLTGGSGALSYEQYF.

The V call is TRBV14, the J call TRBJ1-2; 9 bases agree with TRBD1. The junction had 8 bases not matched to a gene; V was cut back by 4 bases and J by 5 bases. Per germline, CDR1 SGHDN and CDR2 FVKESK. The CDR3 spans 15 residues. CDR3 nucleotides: TGTGCCAGCAGCCCCGGGACAGGGCCGAAATATGGCTACACCTTC. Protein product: CASSPGTGPKYGYTF.

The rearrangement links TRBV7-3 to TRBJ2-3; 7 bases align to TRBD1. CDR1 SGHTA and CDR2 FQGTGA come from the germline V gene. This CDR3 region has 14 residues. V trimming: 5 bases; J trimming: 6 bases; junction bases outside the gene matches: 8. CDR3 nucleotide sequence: TGTGCCAGCAGCCCTACAGGGGAAGGGGATACGCAGTATTTT. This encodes CASSPTGEGDTQYF.

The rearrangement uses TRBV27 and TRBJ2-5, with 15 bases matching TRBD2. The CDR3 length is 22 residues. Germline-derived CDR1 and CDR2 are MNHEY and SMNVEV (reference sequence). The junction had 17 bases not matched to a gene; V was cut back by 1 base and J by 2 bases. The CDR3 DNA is TGTGCCAGCAGTTTATTCGCCCCCCGCCGTAAGGGACTAGCGGGAGGACAAGAGACCCAGTACTTC. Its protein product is CASSLFAPRRKGLAGGQETQYF.

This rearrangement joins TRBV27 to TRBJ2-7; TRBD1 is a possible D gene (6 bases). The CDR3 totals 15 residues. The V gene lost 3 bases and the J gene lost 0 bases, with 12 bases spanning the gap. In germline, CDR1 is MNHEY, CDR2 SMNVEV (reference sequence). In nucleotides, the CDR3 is TGTGCCAGCAGTTTCGGACAGAGTTTCTCCTACGAGCAGTACTTC. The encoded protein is CASSFGQSFSYEQYF.

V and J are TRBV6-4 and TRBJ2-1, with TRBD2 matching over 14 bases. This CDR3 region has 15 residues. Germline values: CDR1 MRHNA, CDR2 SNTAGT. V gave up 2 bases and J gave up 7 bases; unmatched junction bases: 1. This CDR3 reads CASSDRLAGGNEQFF. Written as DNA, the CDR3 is TGTGCCAGCAGTGACAGACTAGCGGGAGGGAATGAGCAGTTCTTC.

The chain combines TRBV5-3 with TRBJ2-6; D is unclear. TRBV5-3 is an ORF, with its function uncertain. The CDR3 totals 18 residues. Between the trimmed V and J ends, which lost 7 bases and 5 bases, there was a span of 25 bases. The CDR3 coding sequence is TGTGCCAGATCCGTGGTAGTGGTGAACAAAAGTCGGGCCAACGTCCTGACTTTC. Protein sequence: CARSVVVVNKSRANVLTF.

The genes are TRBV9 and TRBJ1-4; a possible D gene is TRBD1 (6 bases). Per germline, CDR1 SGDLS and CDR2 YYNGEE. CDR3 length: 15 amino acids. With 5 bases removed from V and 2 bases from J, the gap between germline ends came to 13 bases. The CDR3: CASSERQGTNEKLFF. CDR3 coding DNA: TGTGCCAGCAGTGAGAGGCAGGGGACTAATGAAAAACTGTTTTTT.

CDR3 in DNA: TGTGCCAGCAGAGGTGGCGGGGATAACACTGAAGCTTTCTTT. Translation gives CASRGGGDNTEAFF. The chain uses TRBV28 and TRBJ1-1; D not certain. CDR3 length: 14 residues. Trimming pared 6 bases from V and 2 bases from J, leaving 13 bases between. CDR1 is MDHEN and CDR2 is SYDVKM in the germline V gene.

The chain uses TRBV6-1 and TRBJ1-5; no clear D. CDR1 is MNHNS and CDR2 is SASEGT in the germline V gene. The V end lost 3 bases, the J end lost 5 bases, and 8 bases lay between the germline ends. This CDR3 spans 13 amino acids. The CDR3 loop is CASSDRLDQPQHF. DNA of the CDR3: TGTGCCAGCAGTGACAGGCTGGATCAGCCCCAGCATTTT.

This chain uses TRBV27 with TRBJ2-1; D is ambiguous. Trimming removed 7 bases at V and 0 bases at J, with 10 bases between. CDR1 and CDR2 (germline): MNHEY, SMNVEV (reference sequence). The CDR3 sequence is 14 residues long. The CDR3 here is CASTRGSSYNEQFF. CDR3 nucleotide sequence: TGTGCCAGCACCCGCGGTAGCTCCTACAATGAGCAGTTCTTC.

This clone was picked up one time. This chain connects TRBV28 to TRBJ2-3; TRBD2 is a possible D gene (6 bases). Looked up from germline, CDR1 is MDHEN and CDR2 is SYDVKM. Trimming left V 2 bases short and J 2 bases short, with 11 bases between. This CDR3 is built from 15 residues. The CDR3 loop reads CASSLTGGTTDTQYF. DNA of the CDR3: TGTGCCAGCAGTTTAACAGGCGGGACCACAGATACGCAGTATTTT.

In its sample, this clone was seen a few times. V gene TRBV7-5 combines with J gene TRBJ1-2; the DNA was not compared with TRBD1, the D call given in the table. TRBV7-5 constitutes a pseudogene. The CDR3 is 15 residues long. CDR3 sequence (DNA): TGTGCCAGCAGCTTAGCCGGGACAGGGGTCTATGGCTACACCTTC. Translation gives CASSLAGTGVYGYTF.